One and the same sample provided the 2 T cell receptor beta chains below, sequenced in a study of blood T cell repertoires in COVID-19. Using immunoSEQ multiplex PCR, the repertoire was profiled, and TCRdb retains in-frame clones only, with some absent. The sample lists about 90,000 clones, 85% to 95% seen once, with approximately 6.3% in the top ten. Sequencing was carried out using peripheral blood. All receptors come from an older woman with active COVID-19.

The chain couples TRBV7-9 to TRBJ2-7; D might be TRBD2 (6 bases). Germline V gene lookup returns CDR1 SEHNR and CDR2 FQNEAQ (reference sequence). The germline V and J ends were trimmed by 2 bases and 5 bases, with 7 bases remaining between them. There are 12 residues in the CDR3. CDR3 sequence: CASSLTGDEQYF. DNA for the CDR3: TGTGCCAGCAGCTTAACGGGGGACGAGCAGTACTTC.

The chain combines TRBV5-3 with TRBJ2-3; 8 bases are a match to TRBD1. TRBV5-3 is assigned to the ORF class and has an uncertain function. The CDR3 has 18 residues. J was trimmed by 3 bases and V by 4 bases; bases with no gene match: 16. The CDR3 DNA reads TGTGCCAGAAGCAGCCAGGACAGGGTTTTACGGGATACAGATACGCAGTATTTT. Protein product: CARSSQDRVLRDTDTQYF.